The 3 T cell receptor beta chains presented below share a single source sample, sequenced in a study of control samples from healthy donors and cancer patients. Libraries were prepared by immunoSEQ multiplex PCR; TCRdb keeps only in-frame clonotypes and omits some of them. The sample yields some 130,000 clones, 92% seen once. Specimen: blood. Receptors were obtained from a man in his late teens or twenties in good health.

The chain is built from TRBV7-9 and TRBJ1-4; 7 bases agree with TRBD1. The CDR3 has 15 residues. Germline V gene lookup returns CDR1 SEHNR and CDR2 FQNEAQ (reference sequence). V trimming: 4 bases; J trimming: 4 bases; junction bases outside the gene matches: 6. The CDR3 loop reads CASSSQGGDNEKLFF. The CDR3, as DNA: TGTGCCAGCAGCTCCCAAGGGGGCGATAATGAAAAACTGTTTTTT. The entire variable domain, with the rest obtained from reference TRBV7-9 and TRBJ1-4, is as follows: DTGVSQNPRHKITKRGQNVTFRCDPISEHNRLYWYRQTLGQGPEFLTYFQNEAQLEKSRLLSDRFSAERPKGSFSTLEIQRTEQGDSAMYLCASSSQGGDNEKLFFGSGTQLSVL.

The chain couples TRBV9 to TRBJ2-7; 7 nucleotides agree with TRBD1. The CDR3 is 18 amino acids. From germline, CDR1 is SGDLS and CDR2 YYNGEE. After removal of 3 bases from V and 0 bases from J, the junction contained 15 bases not matched to a gene. The DNA of the CDR3 is TGTGCCAGCAGCGCCCGGGACAGTCCATCAGGGGGCTCCTACGAGCAGTACTTC. This sequence encodes CASSARDSPSGGSYEQYF.

CDR3 amino acids: CATSRPPNYGYTF. The CDR3 DNA reads TGTGCCACCAGCAGACCACCTAACTATGGCTACACCTTC. The chain employs TRBV15 and TRBJ1-2; D gene ambiguous. Germline V gene data show CDR1 as LNHNV and CDR2 as YYDKDF (reference sequence). The CDR3 is 13 residues long. V gave up 2 bases and J gave up 0 bases, with 4 bases separating them.